The entry below describes one T cell receptor (beta chain). TCRdb keeps only in-frame clones here, not all; method: immunoSEQ multiplex PCR. Here the sample spans fewer than 70,000 clones, 71% being singletons. This entry comes from a study of T cell clones after liver transplantation. On the study more broadly: TCRbeta sequencing after a pre-transplant mixed lymphocyte reaction identified graft-donor-reactive clones, later tracked in post-transplant blood. At least one year of complete immunosuppression withdrawal without enzymes over twice normal defined tolerance.

V was clipped by 6 bases and J by 4 bases, with 12 bases between them. The CDR3 has 14 residues. Looked up from germline, CDR1 is MNHNS and CDR2 is SASEGT. The TCR comes from a human donor who received a liver transplant. The material sequenced was CD4+ T cells from blood, taken before liver transplant. The chain employs TRBV6-1 and TRBJ2-2, with D possibly matching TRBD2 (6 bases). The CDR3 coding sequence is TGTGCCAGCAGGATGCCCGGGGGCACCGGGGAGCTGTTTTTT. Translated: CASRMPGGTGELFF.